This TCR beta chain comes out of a study of blood T cells in healthy people across ages (dated by TCRdb to between 2014 and 2017). About the study as a whole: Template switching captured roughly one uniquely barcoded TCR beta cDNA molecule per two T cells in model experiments. Age-related changes in TCR beta repertoire diversity were measured in the study by deep sequencing normalized with unique cDNA molecular identifiers. The donors were split into four age groups: young (average 16 years), middle-aged (about 40), aged (over 55) and long-lived (over 80). To avoid experimental bias, donors of different ages were randomly spread across the sequencing lanes. The study analyzed two additional independent replicas of 1 million unique cDNA reads from the same blood draw for two donors, one aged 18 to 29 and one aged 80 or older.

The CDR3 holds 17 amino acids from the cysteine to the phenylalanine. Just the 51-base CDR3 DNA is kept, in frame starting at base 1. Taken from the germline V gene, the CDR1 and CDR2 loops are MDHEN and SYDVKM. Turning to this clonotype: This clone's antigen is unknown. The germline gene is not matched at one end of the junction; a read error may be the cause.

Libraries were built with 5' RACE. This sample was sequenced with an Illumina HiSeq 2500. The second PCR ran for roughly 6 to 11 cycles and used a J-beta primer mix along with a sample-barcoded 5' primer. Each TCR beta cDNA molecule received a unique molecular identifier from a template-switch 5' adaptor carrying 12 random nucleotides. At least 2.5 million CDR3-containing paired-end reads were obtained from each sample. The Mint cDNA synthesis kit, primed by a TRBC-specific oligonucleotide, was used to synthesize first-strand cDNA from all RNA. After uracil-DNA glycosylase treatment, a first 18-cycle PCR used universal primers M1SS and BC2_uni_R on all cDNA. On the authors' methods: Each sample was normalized by randomly selecting 1 million high-quality reads, each carrying a distinct molecular identifier. Reads with shared molecular identifiers were discarded instead of being binned into consensus sequences. MiTCR, with a Q25 quality threshold and the strictest error-elimination algorithm, was used for CDR3 identification, clonotype clustering and error correction. Lower-bound total TCR beta diversity was estimated with a nonparametric unseen species model using Euler transformation. TCRdb passed the public sequencing reads through fastp at Q25 and MiXCR, retaining productive beta sequences. Rows with one shared CDR3 protein collapse into an entry with the most common genes and DNA. The V and J calls shown here were made by TCRdb, not taken from the authors' results. The sample yields about 800,000 distinct CDR3 sequences; around half were counted once. The top ten hold about a sixth of the sample.

The paper as a whole reports these results and caveats: Compared with the aged group, the long-lived group had more naive CD4+ T cells, fewer expanded clones and increased TCR diversity, a pattern suggesting age selection. Donor CMV infection status was unknown, potentially confounding age-related changes in expanded clonotypes. Estimates of total diversity based on one million sequenced T cells were considered lower bounds and underestimates. Since profiling was done on bulk unsorted PBMCs, naive and antigen-experienced compartments could not be conclusively compared. Observed TCR beta diversity per million T cells fell roughly linearly with age, and a significant reduction was already apparent by age about 36. A strong correlation was found between observed TCR beta diversity and the percentage of naive T cells measured by flow cytometry.

Donors were 35 to 40 systemically healthy Caucasian individuals from Russia aged roughly 6 to 90 years. Each donor gave about 10 milliliters of peripheral blood, drawn into EDTA-treated Vacutainer tubes. PBMCs were isolated by Ficoll-Paque density-gradient centrifugation, with at least 7 million obtained per sample. Total RNA, at least 6 micrograms per sample, was extracted from PBMCs with Trizol reagent. For every donor, an aliquot of PBMCs went through flow cytometry to measure the percentages of naive CD45RAhigh/CD27high T cells. Material for sequencing was blood. In this chain, TRBV28 is recombined with TRBJ2-3; 10 central nucleotides agree with TRBD2. The TCR comes from a man at least 80 years old in good health. The bases read TGTGCCGGCAGTTATGAAAGCGGGAGGGTAATCACAGATACGCAGTATTTT. Translated, it reads CAGSYESGRVITDTQYF.